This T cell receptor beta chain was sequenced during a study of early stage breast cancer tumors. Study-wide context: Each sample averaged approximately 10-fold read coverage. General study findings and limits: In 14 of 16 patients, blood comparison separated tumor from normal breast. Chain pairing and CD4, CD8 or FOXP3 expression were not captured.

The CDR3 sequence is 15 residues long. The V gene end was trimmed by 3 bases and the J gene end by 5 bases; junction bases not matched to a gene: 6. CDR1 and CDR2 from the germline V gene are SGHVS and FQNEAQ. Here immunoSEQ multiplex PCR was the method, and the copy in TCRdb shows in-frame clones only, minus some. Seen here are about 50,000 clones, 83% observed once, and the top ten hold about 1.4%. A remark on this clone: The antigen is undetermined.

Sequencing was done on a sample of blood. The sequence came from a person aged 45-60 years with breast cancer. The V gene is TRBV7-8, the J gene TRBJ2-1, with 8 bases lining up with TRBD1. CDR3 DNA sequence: TGTGCCAGCAGCTTTAGACAGGGGACCCACAATGAGCAGTTCTTC. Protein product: CASSFRQGTHNEQFF.